This T cell receptor (beta chain) was sequenced in a study of T cells in Graves' hyperthyroidism and ophthalmopathy. Uncontrolled infection, other autoimmune disease, pregnancy or lactation disqualified patients from enrolment. Of note for this clonotype: Its target is not known.

This CDR3 has 14 amino acids. CDR1 is ENHRY and CDR2 is SYGVKD in the germline V gene. Trimming shortened V by 2 bases and J by 0 bases, and 8 bases separated the two germline ends. TCR beta CDR3 sequences were amplified from RNA transcripts. Initially, a first-round RT-PCR of the TCR CDR3 employed the HTBI primer set. In TCRdb, the multiplex PCR reads were re-called with MiXCR into one record per CDR3 protein. In the table there are fewer than 750,000 distinct CDR3 sequences, around 46% of which are singletons. Findings and caveats of the study: Classification by a 13 V-J model distinguished ophthalmopathy from stable hyperthyroidism. Model-based prediction identified ophthalmopathy a median roughly six months prior to its onset.

This TCR came from a woman under 30 with Graves' hyperthyroidism. Sequences were obtained from peripheral blood or thyroid tissue (not recorded which). The chain carries TRBV10-3 and TRBJ2-7; no reliable D call. CDR3 region: CAISERVPSYEQYF. The CDR3, as DNA: TGTGCCATCAGTGAGCGGGTACCCTCCTACGAGCAGTACTTC.